What follows describes a single T cell receptor beta chain. No antigen is known for it. This sample is part of a study of T cell repertoires in cytomegalovirus infection. General study findings and limits: Pooled public TCR beta family frequency picked out CMV carriers with the relevant HLA. Across the ex vivo response, the dominant clonotypes were HLA-C-restricted CMV-specific TCR beta clonotypes.

TCRdb reprocessed the reads with MiXCR, giving one entry per CDR3 protein. The table includes 84,000 or so distinct CDR3 sequences, 40% to 50% detected once. The CDR3 is 16 residues long. Per the germline V gene, CDR1 is MNHNY and CDR2 is SVGAGI (reference sequence). V lost 6 bases and J 0 bases, leaving 14 bases between the germline ends. The source is a human donor in good health (CMV status not recorded). Some clones in this sample may be carry-over from other donors' samples. This specimen consisted of CD8+ T cells from cultured PBMCs, obtained from culture after CMV antigen stimulation. V and J are TRBV6-6 and TRBJ1-4, with D unclear. The CDR3 DNA reads as TGTGCCAGCAGCCTAAATAAACTTGCAACTAATGAAAAACTGTTTTTT. It translates to CASSLNKLATNEKLFF.